The rows below give T cell receptor beta chains drawn from one sample of a study of metastatic and nonmetastatic thyroid tumors. With MiXCR, TCRdb reprocessed the PCR reads. The data show around 70,000 clones, around 19% seen once. What was sequenced was blood. The origin of the receptors is a female donor with papillary thyroid cancer or a benign thyroid nodule (not recorded which). Some clones in this sample may be carry-over from other donors' samples. Each CDR3 is given with its conserved first and last residue. D genes are given only for firm matches. Clone size is given for some rows only: seen once, a few or many times, or a class if the clone is expanded.

TRBV20-1	many	-	TRBJ2-3	CSAREEPHTDTQYF	TGCAGTGCTAGAGAAGAACCGCACACAGATACGCAGTATTTT
TRBV6-1	many	-	TRBJ2-2	CASKTTGELFF	TGTGCCAGCAAGACCACCGGGGAGCTGTTTTTT
TRBV6-1	-	-	TRBJ1-4	CASMRSLPGGNEKLFF	TGTGCCAGCATGAGAAGTTTACCCGGCGGTAATGAAAAACTGTTTTTT
TRBV4-2	many	TRBD2	TRBJ2-3	CASSQDGGRSTDTQYF	TGTGCCAGCAGCCAAGATGGCGGGAGGAGCACAGATACGCAGTATTTT
TRBV20-1	-	TRBD2	TRBJ2-2	CSARGRAGVTNTGELFF	TGCAGTGCGAGAGGCCGGGCGGGAGTTACGAACACCGGGGAGCTGTTTTTT
TRBV28	-	TRBD1	TRBJ2-2	CASSSTGTGINTGELFF	TGTGCCAGCAGTTCAACCGGGACAGGGATTAACACCGGGGAGCTGTTTTTT
TRBV7-9	many	-	TRBJ1-4	CASSLGTAHEKLFF	TGTGCCAGCAGCCTCGGGACGGCCCATGAAAAACTGTTTTTT
TRBV11-2	many	-	TRBJ1-1	CASSLGLLGRQEAFF	TGTGCCAGCAGCTTAGGCTTACTAGGGCGCCAGGAAGCTTTCTTT
TRBV12-3/TRBV12-4	few	-	TRBJ2-5	CASSTRDTETQYF	TGTGCCAGCAGCACCCGGGACACCGAGACCCAGTACTTC
TRBV28	few	-	TRBJ1-2	CASSSPRGRDYGYTF	TGTGCCAGCAGTTCGCCCCGGGGGCGGGACTATGGCTACACCTTC
TRBV10-3	few	TRBD1	TRBJ1-4	CAIREETGAVGKLFF	TGTGCCATCAGAGAGGAGACAGGGGCAGTTGGAAAACTGTTTTTT
TRBV12-3/TRBV12-4	many	-	TRBJ2-2	CASSLGLGAGELFF	TGTGCCAGCAGTTTAGGACTAGGGGCCGGGGAGCTGTTTTTT
TRBV7-3	many	TRBD2	TRBJ2-3	CASSKERGLAGVGDTQYF	TGTGCCAGCAGCAAGGAAAGGGGACTAGCGGGAGTAGGAGATACGCAGTATTTT
TRBV3-1	many	TRBD2	TRBJ2-7	CASSRLSSGVDEQYF	TGTGCCAGCAGCCGCCTATCTAGCGGAGTCGACGAGCAGTACTTC
TRBV6-1	few	-	TRBJ2-2	CASSEITEAGELFF	TGTGCCAGCAGTGAGATAACAGAGGCCGGGGAGCTGTTTTTT
TRBV4-2	-	-	TRBJ2-6	CASNHLTGANVLTF	TGTGCCAGCAACCACCTGACTGGGGCCAACGTCCTGACTTTC
TRBV11-3	-	TRBD1	TRBJ2-2	CASSLLGGATGELFF	TGTGCCAGCAGCTTACTAGGGGGCGCCACCGGGGAGCTGTTTTTT
TRBV6-5	many	TRBD1	TRBJ1-1	CASSYSPWTGLGYTEAFF	TGTGCCAGCAGTTACTCTCCTTGGACAGGCTTGGGGTACACTGAAGCTTTCTTT
TRBV20-1	-	-	TRBJ2-7	CSARAGSSYEQYF	TGCAGTGCTAGAGCTGGGAGCTCCTACGAGCAGTACTTC
TRBV12-3/TRBV12-4	-	TRBD1	TRBJ2-7	CASSWDSGPREQYF	TGTGCCAGCAGTTGGGACAGTGGTCCTCGTGAGCAGTACTTC
TRBV5-6	many	TRBD2	TRBJ2-3	CASSLAPAGGGTQYF	TGTGCCAGCAGCTTGGCTCCCGCGGGAGGTGGTACGCAGTATTTT
TRBV5-1	-	-	TRBJ1-6	CASSLTPQSAGNSPLHF	TGCGCCAGCAGCCTGACACCTCAATCGGCGGGTAATTCACCCCTCCACTTT
TRBV3-1	many	TRBD2	TRBJ2-1	CASSLGTSGRALTQFF	TGTGCCAGCAGCCTGGGGACTAGCGGGAGGGCGCTGACGCAGTTCTTC
TRBV11-2	once	-	TRBJ2-5	CASGRGWGETQYF	TGTGCCAGCGGCCGGGGGTGGGGGGAGACCCAGTACTTC
TRBV6-1	few	-	TRBJ2-7	CASKGSGGRTDFYEQYF	TGTGCCAGCAAGGGGTCAGGGGGGCGTACTGACTTCTACGAGCAGTACTTC
TRBV30	many	-	TRBJ1-5	CAWRGLNSNQPQHF	TGTGCCTGGAGGGGGCTGAATAGCAATCAGCCCCAGCATTTT
TRBV28	many	TRBD1	TRBJ2-1	CASSFPGQGYGEQFF	TGTGCCAGCAGTTTCCCGGGACAGGGTTATGGTGAGCAGTTCTTC
TRBV28	few	-	TRBJ2-7	CASSLTLLYEQYF	TGTGCCAGCAGTTTAACTCTCCTTTACGAGCAGTACTTC
TRBV15	few	-	TRBJ1-4	CATSRDVEGSKLFF	TGTGCCACCAGCAGAGATGTGGAGGGATCAAAACTGTTTTTT
TRBV30	-	-	TRBJ1-2	CAWKWGPLNYGYTF	TGTGCCTGGAAATGGGGACCGCTGAACTATGGCTACACCTTC
TRBV5-1	-	TRBD1	TRBJ2-4	CASSRGMWTGDKNIQYF	TGCGCCAGCAGCCGGGGGATGTGGACAGGGGACAAAAACATTCAGTACTTC
TRBV28	many	-	TRBJ1-4	CASSLEQLTTNEKLFF	TGTGCCAGCAGTTTAGAACAGCTTACAACTAATGAAAAACTGTTTTTT
TRBV14	many	-	TRBJ1-6	CASSQDYRGSPLHF	TGTGCCAGCAGCCAAGATTACCGGGGTTCACCCCTCCACTTT
TRBV3-1	many	-	TRBJ1-4	CASSQGFIGNEKLFF	TGTGCCAGCAGCCAAGGGTTTATCGGGAATGAAAAACTGTTTTTT
TRBV27	many	-	TRBJ2-2	CASSLSYGGELFF	TGTGCCAGCAGTTTATCATATGGCGGGGAGCTGTTTTTT
TRBV20-1	many	TRBD2	TRBJ2-1	CSARDAASGSTYNEQFF	TGCAGTGCTAGAGATGCGGCTAGCGGGAGCACCTACAATGAGCAGTTCTTC
TRBV27	many	TRBD2	TRBJ2-5	CASSRAGGLETQYF	TGTGCCAGCAGTCGAGCGGGAGGGTTGGAGACCCAGTACTTC
TRBV24-1	many	TRBD1	TRBJ2-1	CATSDADRAHNEQFF	TGTGCCACCAGTGATGCCGACAGGGCCCACAATGAGCAGTTCTTC
TRBV19	-	TRBD1	TRBJ1-5	CASSTQQGTQPQHF	TGTGCCAGTAGTACTCAACAGGGGACGCAGCCCCAGCATTTT
TRBV28	-	TRBD2	TRBJ2-1	CASSGQGLAVRYNEQFF	TGTGCCAGCAGTGGCCAGGGACTAGCGGTAAGGTACAATGAGCAGTTCTTC
TRBV28	many	-	TRBJ2-6	CASSFPGSAGANVLTF	TGTGCCAGCAGTTTCCCTGGCTCGGCTGGGGCCAACGTCCTGACTTTC
TRBV5-8	-	TRBD1	TRBJ2-5	CASSLGQGQGGETQYF	TGTGCCAGCAGCTTGGGACAGGGCCAAGGTGGAGAGACCCAGTACTTC
TRBV2	few	-	TRBJ2-3	CASSGEYTDTQYF	TGTGCCAGCAGTGGAGAATACACAGATACGCAGTATTTT
TRBV6-1	many	-	TRBJ1-6	CASSEAGLTSPLHF	TGTGCCAGCAGTGAGGCAGGACTGACTTCACCCCTCCACTTT
TRBV12-3/TRBV12-4	many	TRBD2	TRBJ2-3	CASSLAGGDTQYF	TGTGCCAGCAGCCTAGCGGGAGGAGATACGCAGTATTTT
TRBV9	many	TRBD2	TRBJ2-7	CASSVRLATDEQYF	TGTGCCAGCAGCGTCCGACTAGCCACGGACGAGCAGTACTTC
TRBV5-5	many	-	TRBJ1-5	CASSPTVADNQPQHF	TGTGCCAGCAGCCCCACCGTGGCGGACAATCAGCCCCAGCATTTT
TRBV6-2/TRBV6-3	few	TRBD1	TRBJ1-5	CASSYSGTGGQPQHF	TGTGCCAGCAGTTACAGTGGGACAGGGGGTCAGCCCCAGCATTTT
TRBV10-2	many	-	TRBJ2-7	CASTQQGDPREQYF	TGCGCCAGCACTCAACAGGGAGACCCGCGCGAGCAGTACTTC
TRBV9	many	TRBD1	TRBJ2-4	CASSALGQGRFGKNIQYF	TGTGCCAGCAGCGCCCTTGGACAGGGTCGTTTCGGCAAAAACATTCAGTACTTC
TRBV2	once	TRBD2	TRBJ2-1	CASSVPLAGGPGAYNEQFF	TGTGCCAGCAGTGTGCCACTAGCGGGAGGGCCGGGTGCCTACAATGAGCAGTTCTTC
TRBV28	many	-	TRBJ2-1	CASSPPRRLSTSYNEQFF	TGTGCCAGCAGTCCCCCCCGACGTCTAAGCACCTCCTACAATGAGCAGTTCTTC
TRBV7-9	-	-	TRBJ1-2	CASSPSATNYGYTF	TGTGCCAGCAGCCCTTCGGCAACGAACTATGGCTACACCTTC
TRBV30	once	-	TRBJ1-3	CAWVPGFAGNTIYF	TGTGCCTGGGTCCCAGGGTTCGCTGGAAACACCATATATTTT
TRBV12-3/TRBV12-4	many	-	TRBJ1-1	CASTYQGGGTTEAFF	TGTGCCAGCACCTACCAGGGAGGGGGGACCACTGAAGCTTTCTTT